The following is a T cell receptor beta chain sequence with its context. This sample was taken from a study of blood T cell repertoires in COVID-19. Using immunoSEQ multiplex PCR, the repertoire was profiled, and TCRdb retains in-frame clones only, with some absent. Of roughly 100,000 clones listed, about 86% were seen once; the top ten hold around 4.1%. Trimming took 4 bases from V and 2 from J; bases not matched to a gene: 9. CDR3 length: 16 residues. Germline CDR1 and CDR2: KGHSH and LQKENI. This TCR was recovered from a man aged 55-75 years with acute or convalescent COVID-19. The sequenced sample consisted of peripheral blood. The rearrangement uses TRBV18 and TRBJ2-3; 7 bases are shared with TRBD2. CDR3 amino acids: CASSRVVGGVTDTQYF. The DNA for the CDR3 is TGTGCCAGCTCACGAGTTGTTGGGGGGGTCACAGATACGCAGTATTTT.